The text below deals with one T cell receptor beta chain. Antigen unknown. The data originate from a study of T-cell memory formation after mild COVID-19. Study observations and caveats: Second-wave clones reaching peak frequency on day 37 lacked confirmed SARS-CoV-2 specificity. Pre-infection memory held some responding clones, suggesting pre-existing cross-reactive T cells responded. Day 15 to 85 contractors were CD4/CD8 balanced; later expanders leaned CD4+.

Barcoded TCR alpha and TCR beta cDNA libraries with UMIs came from 5'RACE using constant-segment primers. TCRdb reprocessed the 5' RACE reads with MiXCR, giving one entry per CDR3 protein. The repertoire holds approximately 190,000 distinct CDR3 sequences, with around 19% as singletons. This TCR derives from an adult woman who had mild COVID-19 (a few samples of this study predate the infection). Cell type and time point are not known. What was sequenced was PBMCs or a T cell subset sorted from them (not recorded which).

CDR3 nucleotide sequence: TGTGCCAGCAGCTCCGCCTTGACCAGGGGCACTGAAGCTTTCTTT. Amino acid sequence: CASSSALTRGTEAFF. The V call is TRBV11-2, the J call TRBJ1-1; D possibly corresponds to TRBD1 (6 bases). CDR3 size: 15 residues. CDR1 and CDR2 from the germline V gene are SGHAT and FQNNGV. With 4 bases removed from V and 4 bases from J, the gap between germline ends came to 16 bases.